These 16 T cell receptor beta chains originate from one sample sequenced in a study of identical twins' blood T cells. Each CDR3 protein gets one entry after TCRdb re-called the 5' RACE reads with MiXCR. The table lists roughly 380,000 distinct CDR3 sequences, under 30% of them singletons. Sequencing was carried out using PBMCs. Receptors originate from a woman aged 18 to 55 in good health.

This clonotype was seen only a few times. A junction end diverges from the germline sequence, so it may reflect a read error. This rearrangement joins TRBV29-1 to TRBJ2-2; 7 bases line up with TRBD2. Germline V gene lookup returns CDR1 SQVTM and CDR2 ANQGSEA. The CDR3 has 15 residues. The CDR3 here is CGVVWGRGYTGELFF. CDR3 sequence (DNA): TGCGGCGTTGTGTGGGGGAGGGGCTACACCGGGGAGCTGTTTTTT.

V usage is TRBV7-9 and J usage is TRBJ1-4, with unresolved D. The V gene's germline CDR1 is SEHNR and CDR2 FQNEAQ (reference sequence). The V end was cut by 1 base, the J end by 8 bases, with 11 bases between. The CDR3 loop spans 14 amino acids. CDR3 coding DNA: TGTGCCAGCAGCTTAGACCCGGTAGGGGAAAAACTGTTTTTT. Residues: CASSLDPVGEKLFF. The entire variable domain, with the rest obtained from reference TRBV7-9 and TRBJ1-4, is as follows: DTGVSQNPRHKITKRGQNVTFRCDPISEHNRLYWYRQTLGQGPEFLTYFQNEAQLEKSRLLSDRFSAERPKGSFSTLEIQRTEQGDSAMYLCASSLDPVGEKLFFGSGTQLSVL.

V and J are TRBV5-1 and TRBJ1-4; 8 bases line up with TRBD1. CDR3 length: 15 amino acids. V was pared by 4 bases and J by 8 bases, with 10 bases of the junction left unmatched. Per germline, CDR1 SGHRS and CDR2 YFSETQ. The CDR3 region is CASSRGQVGLEKLFF. The CDR3, as DNA: TGCGCCAGCAGCCGGGGACAGGTGGGGTTGGAAAAACTGTTTTTT.

A note on this clonotype: A read error may be the cause here, since a much bigger clone is one base away. J is TRBJ1-2 and V is TRBV20-1, with 8 bases matching TRBD1. The CDR3 sequence is 15 residues long. The germline V gene has CDR1 DFQATT and CDR2 SNEGSKA (reference sequence). The CDR3 loop is CGARERQGRLYGYTF. The CDR3, as DNA: TGCGGTGCTAGAGAGAGACAGGGGAGACTCTATGGCTACACCTTC.

This clonotype has just a few counts. The rearrangement uses TRBV5-6 and TRBJ2-3; D not certain. Germline V CDR1 and CDR2: SGHDT, YYEEEE. Trimming left V 0 bases short and J 4 bases short, with 9 bases between. The CDR3 has 14 amino acids. In nucleotides, the CDR3 is TGTGCCAGCAGCTTGGAGGGCCAAGCAGATACGCAGTATTTT. Its protein is CASSLEGQADTQYF.

The chain recombines TRBV2 with TRBJ1-2, with TRBD1 identical over 9 bases. Germline lookup yields CDR1 SNHLY and CDR2 FYNNEI. V was clipped by 6 bases and J by 8 bases; unmatched bases: 7. CDR3 length equals 13 residues. The CDR3 here is CASSLGQGTGYTF. The CDR3 DNA is TGTGCCAGCAGCTTGGGACAGGGTACGGGCTACACCTTC.

This clonotype was counted ten times or more. The rearrangement uses TRBV29-1 and TRBJ2-1; no clear D gene. The CDR3 extends over 10 amino acids. In germline, CDR1 is SQVTM, CDR2 ANQGSEA. Trimming cost V 6 bases and J 4 bases, with 4 bases left between them. The CDR3 reads CSVLYNEQFF. In nucleotides, the CDR3 is TGCAGCGTCTTATACAATGAGCAGTTCTTC.

This clonotype came up a few times. CDR3 DNA: TGTGCCAGCAGTCGACTAGCCAACGAGCAGTACTTC. Its protein product is CASSRLANEQYF. J is TRBJ2-7 and V is TRBV12-3 or TRBV12-4, with 7 nucleotides matching TRBD2. V shed 5 bases, J shed 5 bases, and the junction held 3 bases outside the gene matches. There are 12 residues in the CDR3.

This clonotype was seen a handful of times. This chain links TRBV12-3 or TRBV12-4 with TRBJ2-5; TRBD1 might be the D (5 bases). This CDR3 contains 13 residues. The V and J ends lost 8 bases and 5 bases respectively, with 15 bases between them. CDR3 in amino acids: CASRGRAYETQYF. For the CDR3, the DNA is TGTGCCAGCCGTGGCAGGGCGTACGAGACCCAGTACTTC.

The chain uses TRBV14 and TRBJ2-3; TRBD2 is a possible D gene (7 bases). Germline CDR1 SGHDN, CDR2 FVKESK. The CDR3 covers 16 residues. V was cut by 1 base and J by 3 bases, with 14 bases left in between. CDR3 coding DNA: TGTGCCAGCAGCCAAGTGAAGGGGGGGTTGACAGATACGCAGTATTTT. Protein: CASSQVKGGLTDTQYF.

The rearrangement joins TRBV27 to TRBJ1-2, with TRBD1 matching over 7 bases. V dropped 6 bases and J dropped 6; count of bases not matched to a gene: 13. The germline V gene encodes CDR1 MNHEY and CDR2 SMNVEV (reference sequence). The CDR3 runs to 15 residues. CDR3 nucleotides: TGTGCCAGCAGGAGAGATCTTAACAGGGGAAATGGCTACACCTTC. This codes for CASRRDLNRGNGYTF.

There are a few counts of this clonotype. This chain joins TRBV5-1 and TRBJ2-1, with D perhaps matching TRBD2 (6 bases). The CDR3 runs 14 residues. CDR1 and CDR2 (germline): SGHRS, YFSETQ. V gave up 4 bases and J gave up 8 bases, with 16 bases separating them. CDR3 DNA: TGCGCCAGCAGCAACGGGGGTAGCCTTGATGAGCAGTTCTTC. Its translation: CASSNGGSLDEQFF. The variable domain in full, with the rest retrieved from reference TRBV5-1 and TRBJ2-1, is KAGVTQTPRYLIKTRGQQVTLSCSPISGHRSVSWYQQTPGQGLQFLFEYFSETQRNKGNFPGRFSGRQFSNSRSEMNVSTLELGDSALYLCASSNGGSLDEQFFGPGTRLTVL.

This clonotype was seen more than once but under ten times. The chain carries TRBV5-6 and TRBJ1-5, with D uncertain. The germline V and J ends were trimmed by 2 bases and 5 bases, with 8 bases remaining between them. This CDR3 spans 13 amino acids. In germline, CDR1 is SGHDT, CDR2 YYEEEE. Here the CDR3 DNA reads TGTGCCAGCAGCTTTGACACCGATCAGCCCCAGCATTTT. It translates to CASSFDTDQPQHF.

Turning to this clonotype: A read error may account for a junction end that differs from germline. This chain links TRBV14 with TRBJ2-1; 10 bases match TRBD1. Germline CDR1 is SGHDN and CDR2 is FVKESK. This CDR3 is built from 16 residues. The CDR3 reads CVSSQGDRGTYNEQFF. CDR3 coding DNA: TGTGTCAGCAGCCAGGGGGACAGGGGAACCTACAATGAGCAGTTCTTC.

The rearrangement links TRBV29-1 to TRBJ2-1, with D possibly matching TRBD1 (6 bases). This CDR3 spans 12 amino acids. V was pared by 2 bases and J by 6 bases, with 8 bases between. Germline values: CDR1 SQVTM, CDR2 ANQGSEA. CDR3 DNA sequence: TGCAGCGTTGAAAAGGGGGTCAATGAGCAGTTCTTC. It translates to CSVEKGVNEQFF.

Many counts were recorded for this clonotype. Just one base apart from a much larger clone, this may be a read error. The J gene is TRBJ1-1, the V gene TRBV20-1; 7 bases align to TRBD1. The length of the CDR3 is 12 residues. The germline V gene encodes CDR1 DFQATT and CDR2 SNEGSKA (reference sequence). V lost 3 bases to trimming and J lost 3 bases; unmatched junction nucleotides: 1. CDR3 sequence (DNA): TGCAGTGCTAGTACAGGGGACACTGAAGCTTTCTTT. The encoded protein is CSASTGDTEAFF.